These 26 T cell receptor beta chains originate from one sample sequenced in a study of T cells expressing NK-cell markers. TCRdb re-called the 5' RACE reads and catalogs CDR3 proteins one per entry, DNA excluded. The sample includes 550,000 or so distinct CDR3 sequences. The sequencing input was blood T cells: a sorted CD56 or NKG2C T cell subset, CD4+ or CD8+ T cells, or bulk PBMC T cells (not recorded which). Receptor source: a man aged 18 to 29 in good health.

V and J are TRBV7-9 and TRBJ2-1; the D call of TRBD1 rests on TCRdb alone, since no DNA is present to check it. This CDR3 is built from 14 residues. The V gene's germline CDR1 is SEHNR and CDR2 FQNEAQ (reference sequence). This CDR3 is CASSWDRAYNEQFF.

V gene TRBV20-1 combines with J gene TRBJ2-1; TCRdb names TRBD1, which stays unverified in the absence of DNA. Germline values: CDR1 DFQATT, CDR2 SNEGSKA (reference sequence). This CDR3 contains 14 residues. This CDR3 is CSAEALAGADEQFF.

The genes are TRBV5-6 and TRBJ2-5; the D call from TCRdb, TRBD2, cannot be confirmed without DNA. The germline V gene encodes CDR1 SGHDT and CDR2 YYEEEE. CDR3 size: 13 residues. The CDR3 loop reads CASSLGGIETQYF.

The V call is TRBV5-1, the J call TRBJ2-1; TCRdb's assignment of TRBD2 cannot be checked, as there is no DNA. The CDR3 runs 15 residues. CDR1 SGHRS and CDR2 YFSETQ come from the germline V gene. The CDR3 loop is CASSPEPGLYNEQFF.

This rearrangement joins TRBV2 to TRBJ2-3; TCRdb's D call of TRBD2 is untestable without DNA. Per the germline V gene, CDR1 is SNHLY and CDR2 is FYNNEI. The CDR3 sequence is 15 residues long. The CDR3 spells CASSGDSGLTDTQYF.

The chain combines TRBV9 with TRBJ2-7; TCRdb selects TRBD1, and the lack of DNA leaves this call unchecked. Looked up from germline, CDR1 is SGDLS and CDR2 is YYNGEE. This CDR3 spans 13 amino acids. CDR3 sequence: CASSGGPGYEQYF.

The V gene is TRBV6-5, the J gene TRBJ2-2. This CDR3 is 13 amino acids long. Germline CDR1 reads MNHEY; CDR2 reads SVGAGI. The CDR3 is CATSGANTGELFF.

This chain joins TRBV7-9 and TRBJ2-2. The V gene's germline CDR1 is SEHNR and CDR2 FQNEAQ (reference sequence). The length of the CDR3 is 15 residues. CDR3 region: CASSFRNPSTGELFF.

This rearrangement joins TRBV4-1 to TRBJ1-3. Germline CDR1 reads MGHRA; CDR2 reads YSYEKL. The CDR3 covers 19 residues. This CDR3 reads CASSQDMRAGKISGNTIYF.

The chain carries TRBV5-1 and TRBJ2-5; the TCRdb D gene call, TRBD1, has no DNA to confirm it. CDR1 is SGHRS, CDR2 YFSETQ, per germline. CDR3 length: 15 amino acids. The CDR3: CASSSGTGYGETQYF.

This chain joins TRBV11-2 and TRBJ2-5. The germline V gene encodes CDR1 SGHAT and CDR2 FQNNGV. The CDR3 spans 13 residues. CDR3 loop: CASSLDSLETQYF.

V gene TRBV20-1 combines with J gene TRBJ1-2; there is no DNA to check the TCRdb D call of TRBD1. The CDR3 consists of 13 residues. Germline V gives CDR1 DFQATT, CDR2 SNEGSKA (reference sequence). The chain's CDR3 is CSVWGLDDYGYTF.

This CDR3 reads CSASLNPGLDYEQYF. The gene calls are TRBV20-1 and TRBJ2-7; the TRBD1 assignment by TCRdb is unverifiable without DNA. Looked up from germline, CDR1 is DFQATT and CDR2 is SNEGSKA (reference sequence). This CDR3 is 15 amino acids long.

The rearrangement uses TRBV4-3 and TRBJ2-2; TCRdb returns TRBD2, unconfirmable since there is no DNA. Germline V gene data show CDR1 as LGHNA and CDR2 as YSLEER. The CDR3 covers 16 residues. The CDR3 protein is CASSPSRGRPTGELFF.

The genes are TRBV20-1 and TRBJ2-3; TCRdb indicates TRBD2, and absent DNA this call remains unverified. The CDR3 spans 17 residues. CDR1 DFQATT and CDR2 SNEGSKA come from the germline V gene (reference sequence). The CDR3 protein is CSARDGVAGAITDTQYF.

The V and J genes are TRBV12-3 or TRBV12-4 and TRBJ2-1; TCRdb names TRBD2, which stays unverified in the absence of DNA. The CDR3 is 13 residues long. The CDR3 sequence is CASGPSTYNEQFF.

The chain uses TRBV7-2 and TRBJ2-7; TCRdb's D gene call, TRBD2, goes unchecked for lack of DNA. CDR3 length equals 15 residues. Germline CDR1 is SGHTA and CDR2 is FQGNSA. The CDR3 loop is CASSFFGTSGIEQYF.

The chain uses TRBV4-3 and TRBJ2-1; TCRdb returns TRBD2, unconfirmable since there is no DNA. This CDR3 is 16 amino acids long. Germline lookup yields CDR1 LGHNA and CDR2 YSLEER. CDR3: CASSGDSLSSYNEQFF.

CDR3 loop: CATSRDKGQGAYEQYF. The rearrangement uses TRBV15 and TRBJ2-7; TCRdb outputs TRBD1, but without DNA this stays unchecked. CDR1 and CDR2 (germline): LNHNV, YYDKDF (reference sequence). The CDR3 is 16 residues long.

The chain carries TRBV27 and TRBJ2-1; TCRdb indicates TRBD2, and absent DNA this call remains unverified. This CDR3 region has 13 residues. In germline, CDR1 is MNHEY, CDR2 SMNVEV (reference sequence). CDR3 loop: CASSLSPWTLKFF.

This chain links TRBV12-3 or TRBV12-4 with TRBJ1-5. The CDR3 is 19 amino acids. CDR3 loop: CASSLGFGVEGYSNQPQHF.

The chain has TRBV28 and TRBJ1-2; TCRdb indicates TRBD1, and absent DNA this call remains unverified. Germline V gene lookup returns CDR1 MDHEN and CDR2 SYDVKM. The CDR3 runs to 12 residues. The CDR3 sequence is CASSSAGDGYTF.

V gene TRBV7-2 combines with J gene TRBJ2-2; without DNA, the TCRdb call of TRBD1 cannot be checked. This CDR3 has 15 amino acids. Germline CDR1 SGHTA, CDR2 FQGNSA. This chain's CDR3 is CASTTRTANTGELFF. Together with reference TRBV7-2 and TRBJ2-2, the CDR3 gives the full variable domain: GAGVSQSPSNKVTEKGKDVELRCDPISGHTALYWYRQSLGQGLEFLIYFQGNSAPDKSGLPSDRFSAERTGGSVSTLTIQRTQQEDSAVYLCASTTRTANTGELFFGEGSRLTVL.

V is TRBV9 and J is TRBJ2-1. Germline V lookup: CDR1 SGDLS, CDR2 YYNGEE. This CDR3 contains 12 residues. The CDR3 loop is CASSRERGEQFF.

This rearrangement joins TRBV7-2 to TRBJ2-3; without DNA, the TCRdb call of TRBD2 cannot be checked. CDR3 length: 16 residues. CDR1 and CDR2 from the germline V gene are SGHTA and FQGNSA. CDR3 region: CASSSPSGSRADTQYF.

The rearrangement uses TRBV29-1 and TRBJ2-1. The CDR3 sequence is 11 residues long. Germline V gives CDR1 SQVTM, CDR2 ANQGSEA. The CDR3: CSAQAWNEQFF.